This record looks at one T cell receptor (beta chain) sequence and its context. What it binds is not known. Measured with immunoSEQ multiplex PCR; TCRdb has only the in-frame clones, and not every one. The sample has about 330,000 clones, roughly 90% seen once; the top ten hold more than 0.8%. The CDR3 spans 14 residues. The V and J ends lost 1 base and 4 bases respectively, with 9 bases between them. In germline, CDR1 is MDHEN, CDR2 SYDVKM. The sample belongs to a study of cytomegalovirus exposure and HLA in healthy donors. Study-wide results and limits: It was reported that the classifier diagnosed cytomegalovirus status with high specificity and sensitivity in both the original and validation cohorts.

The sample taken for sequencing was PBMCs. The chain joins TRBV28 to TRBJ2-3; D remains unclear. This TCR derives from a woman aged 18-29 years in good health and CMV-seronegative. The CDR3 DNA is TGTGCCAGCAGTTTATTCCCCAGTCCAGATACGCAGTATTTT. Its protein product is CASSLFPSPDTQYF.